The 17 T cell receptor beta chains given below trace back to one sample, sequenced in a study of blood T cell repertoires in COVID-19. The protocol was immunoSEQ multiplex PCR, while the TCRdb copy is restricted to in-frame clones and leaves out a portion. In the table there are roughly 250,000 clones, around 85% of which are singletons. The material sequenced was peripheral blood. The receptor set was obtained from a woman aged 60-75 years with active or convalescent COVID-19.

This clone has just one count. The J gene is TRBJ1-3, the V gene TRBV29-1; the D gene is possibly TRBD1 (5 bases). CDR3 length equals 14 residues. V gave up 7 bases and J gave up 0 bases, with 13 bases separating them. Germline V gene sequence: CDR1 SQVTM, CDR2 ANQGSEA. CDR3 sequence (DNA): TGCAGCGCCGAACCGACAGCCTCTGGAAACACCATATATTTT. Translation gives CSAEPTASGNTIYF.

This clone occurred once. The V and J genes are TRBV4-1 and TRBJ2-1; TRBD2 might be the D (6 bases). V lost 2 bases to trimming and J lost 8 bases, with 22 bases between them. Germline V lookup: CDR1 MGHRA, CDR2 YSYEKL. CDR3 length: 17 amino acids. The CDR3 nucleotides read TGCGCCAGCAGCCAAACCCATGCCCCCCCACTAGCCGATGAGCAGTTCTTC. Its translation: CASSQTHAPPLADEQFF.

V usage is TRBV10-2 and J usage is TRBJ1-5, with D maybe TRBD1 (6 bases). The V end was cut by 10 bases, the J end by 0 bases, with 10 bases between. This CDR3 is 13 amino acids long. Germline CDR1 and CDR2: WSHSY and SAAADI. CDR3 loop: CATGTYSNQPQHF. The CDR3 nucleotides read TGCGCCACCGGGACATATAGCAATCAGCCCCAGCATTTT.

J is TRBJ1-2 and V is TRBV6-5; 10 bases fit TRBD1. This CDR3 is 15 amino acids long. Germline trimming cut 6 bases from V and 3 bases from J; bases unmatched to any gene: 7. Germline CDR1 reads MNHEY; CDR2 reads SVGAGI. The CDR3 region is CASRTGQGGYYGYTF. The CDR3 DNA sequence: TGTGCCAGCAGAACCGGACAGGGGGGATACTATGGCTACACCTTC.

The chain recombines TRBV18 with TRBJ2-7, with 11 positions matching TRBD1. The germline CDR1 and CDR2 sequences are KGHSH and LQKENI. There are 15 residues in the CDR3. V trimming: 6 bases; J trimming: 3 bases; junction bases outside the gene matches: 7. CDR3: CASSPSGTGGYEQYF. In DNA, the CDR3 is TGTGCCAGCTCGCCTAGCGGGACAGGGGGCTACGAGCAGTACTTC.

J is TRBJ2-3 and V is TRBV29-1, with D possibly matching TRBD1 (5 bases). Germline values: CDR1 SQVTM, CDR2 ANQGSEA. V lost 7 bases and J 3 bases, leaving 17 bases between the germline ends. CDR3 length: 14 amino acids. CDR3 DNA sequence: TGCAGCGCAGGCACGGACAAAGGAACAGATACGCAGTATTTT. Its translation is CSAGTDKGTDTQYF.

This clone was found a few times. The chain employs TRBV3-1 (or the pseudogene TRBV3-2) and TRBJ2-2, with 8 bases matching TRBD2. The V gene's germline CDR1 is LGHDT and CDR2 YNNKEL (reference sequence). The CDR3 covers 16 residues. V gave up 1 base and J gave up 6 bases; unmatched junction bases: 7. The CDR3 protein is CASSQVRTRGAGELFF. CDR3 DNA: TGTGCCAGCAGCCAAGTTCGGACGCGGGGGGCCGGGGAGCTGTTTTTT.

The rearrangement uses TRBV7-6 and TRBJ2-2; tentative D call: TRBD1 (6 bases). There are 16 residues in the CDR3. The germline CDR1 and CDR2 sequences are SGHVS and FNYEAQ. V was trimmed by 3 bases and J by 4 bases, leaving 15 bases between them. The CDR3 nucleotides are TGTGCCAGCAGCTTGGGGTCAGGGGCGCGCACCGGGGAGCTGTTTTTT. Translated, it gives CASSLGSGARTGELFF.

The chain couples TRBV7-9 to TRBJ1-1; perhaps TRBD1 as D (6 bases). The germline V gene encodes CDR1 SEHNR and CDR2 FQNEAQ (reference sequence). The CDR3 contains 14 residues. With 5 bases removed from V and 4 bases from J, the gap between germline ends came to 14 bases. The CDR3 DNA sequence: TGTGCCAGCAGCCGGGAGGGGGGGCGCACTGAAGCTTTCTTT. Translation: CASSREGGRTEAFF.

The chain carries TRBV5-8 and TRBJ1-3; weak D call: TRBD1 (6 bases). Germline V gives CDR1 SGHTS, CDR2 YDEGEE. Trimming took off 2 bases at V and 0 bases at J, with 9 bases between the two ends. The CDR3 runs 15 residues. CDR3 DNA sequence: TGTGCCAGCAGCTTTGACAGGAGCTCTGGAAACACCATATATTTT. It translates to CASSFDRSSGNTIYF. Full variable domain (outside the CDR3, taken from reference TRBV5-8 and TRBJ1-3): EAGVTQSPTHLIKTRGQQATLRCSPISGHTSVYWYQQALGLGLQFLLWYDEGEERNRGNFPPRFSGRQFPNYSSELNVNALELEDSALYLCASSFDRSSGNTIYFGEGSWLTVV.

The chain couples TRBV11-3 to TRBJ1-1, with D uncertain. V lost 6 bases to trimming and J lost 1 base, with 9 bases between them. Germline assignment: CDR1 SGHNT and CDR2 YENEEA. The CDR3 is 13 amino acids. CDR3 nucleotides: TGTGCCAGCAGAAGACTCCCGAACACTGAAGCTTTCTTT. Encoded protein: CASRRLPNTEAFF.

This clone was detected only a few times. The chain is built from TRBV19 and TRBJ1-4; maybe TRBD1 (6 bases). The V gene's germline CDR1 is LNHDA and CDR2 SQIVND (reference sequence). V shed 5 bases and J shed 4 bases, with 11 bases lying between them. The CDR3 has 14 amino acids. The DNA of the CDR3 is TGTGCCAGTAGTCGACAGGATCATAATGAAAAACTGTTTTTT. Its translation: CASSRQDHNEKLFF.

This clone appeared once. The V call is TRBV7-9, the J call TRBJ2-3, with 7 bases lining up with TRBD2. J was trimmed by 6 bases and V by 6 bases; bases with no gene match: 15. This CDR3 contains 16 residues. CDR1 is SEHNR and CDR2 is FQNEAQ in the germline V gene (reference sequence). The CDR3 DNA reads TGTGCCAGCAGATCACCGGGGGGTGGGAGAGGGGATACGCAGTATTTT. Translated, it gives CASRSPGGGRGDTQYF.

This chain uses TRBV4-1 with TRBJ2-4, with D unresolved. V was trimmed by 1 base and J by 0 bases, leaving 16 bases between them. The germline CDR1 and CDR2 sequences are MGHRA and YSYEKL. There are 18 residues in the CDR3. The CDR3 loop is CASSQGVGRQLAKNIQYF. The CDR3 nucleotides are TGCGCCAGCAGCCAAGGTGTAGGCAGACAACTAGCCAAAAACATTCAGTACTTC.

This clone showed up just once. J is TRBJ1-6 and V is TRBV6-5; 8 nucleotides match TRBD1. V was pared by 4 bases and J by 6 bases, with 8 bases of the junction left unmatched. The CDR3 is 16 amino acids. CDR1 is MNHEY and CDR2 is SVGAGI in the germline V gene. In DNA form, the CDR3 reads TGTGCCAGCAGTTTCTCGGGACAGGCGGGTAATTCACCCCTCCACTTT. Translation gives CASSFSGQAGNSPLHF.

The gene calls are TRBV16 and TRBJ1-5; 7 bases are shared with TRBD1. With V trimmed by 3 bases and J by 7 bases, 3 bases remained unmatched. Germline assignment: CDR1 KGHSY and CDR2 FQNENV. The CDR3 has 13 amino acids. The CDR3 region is CASSQPGGQPQHF. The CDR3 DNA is TGTGCCAGCAGCCAGCCAGGGGGACAGCCCCAGCATTTT.

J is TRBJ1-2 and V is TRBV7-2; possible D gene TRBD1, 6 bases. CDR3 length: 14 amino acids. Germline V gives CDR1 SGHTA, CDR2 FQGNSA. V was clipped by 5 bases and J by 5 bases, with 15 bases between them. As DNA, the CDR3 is TGTGCCAGCAGCCGGAACAGGGTCGGATATGGCTACACCTTC. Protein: CASSRNRVGYGYTF.